The clone carrying this T cell receptor beta chain has only a few counts. Its antigen is undetermined. Orbital computed tomography, thyroid ultrasound, serum thyroxine and TRAb, and clinical symptoms together informed the diagnoses. This sample was taken from a study of T cells in Graves' hyperthyroidism and ophthalmopathy. Study results and limitations: Researchers found most expanded thyroid clonotypes above 0.001 in blood as well.

Trimming removed 5 bases from V and 4 bases from J; junction bases left unmatched: 5. The CDR3 has 14 residues. Germline V lookup: CDR1 LGHNA, CDR2 YNFKEQ. TCR beta CDR3 sequences were amplified from RNA transcripts. Carried out on the TCR CDR3, a first-round RT-PCR used the HTBI primer set. TCRdb re-analysed the multiplex PCR reads in MiXCR, keeping a single row per CDR3 protein. Counted here are some 400,000 distinct CDR3 sequences, 15% to 20% occurring once; the ten biggest clones make up 3.7%. The rearrangement joins TRBV4-2 to TRBJ1-2, with 9 bases that match TRBD1. Material for sequencing was blood. This TCR derives from a woman between 18 and 29 years old with Graves' hyperthyroidism. The CDR3 protein is CASSRTGEVYGYTF. DNA for the CDR3: TGTGCCAGCAGCAGGACAGGGGAGGTCTATGGCTACACCTTC.